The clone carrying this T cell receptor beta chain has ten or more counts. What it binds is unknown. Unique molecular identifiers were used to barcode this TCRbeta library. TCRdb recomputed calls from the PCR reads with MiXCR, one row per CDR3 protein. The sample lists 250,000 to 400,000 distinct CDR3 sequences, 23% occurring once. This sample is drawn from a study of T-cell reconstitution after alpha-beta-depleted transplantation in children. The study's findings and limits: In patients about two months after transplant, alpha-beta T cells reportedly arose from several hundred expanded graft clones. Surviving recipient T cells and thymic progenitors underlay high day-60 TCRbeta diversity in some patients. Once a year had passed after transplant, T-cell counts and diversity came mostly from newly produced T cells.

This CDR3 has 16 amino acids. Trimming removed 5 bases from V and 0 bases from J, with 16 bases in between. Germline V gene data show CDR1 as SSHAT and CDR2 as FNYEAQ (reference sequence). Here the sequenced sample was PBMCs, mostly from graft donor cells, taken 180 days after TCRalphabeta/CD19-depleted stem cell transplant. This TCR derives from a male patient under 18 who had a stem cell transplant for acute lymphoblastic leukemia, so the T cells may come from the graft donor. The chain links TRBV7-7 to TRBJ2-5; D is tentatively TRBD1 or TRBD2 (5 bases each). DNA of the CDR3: TGTGCCAGCAGCCCTAGCCCCGGGACGGACCAAGAGACCCAGTACTTC. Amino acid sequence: CASSPSPGTDQETQYF.